The subject of this entry is one T cell receptor beta chain. The target of this receptor is not known. Qualities for individual bases were not recorded, and no much larger clone is one base off. Including cysteine and phenylalanine, the CDR3 has 14 amino acids. Only the CDR3 portion is preserved as DNA: 42 bases, with reading frame beginning at the first base. CDR1 SGHDN and CDR2 FVKESK are derived from the germline V gene. V is reduced by 4 bases and J by 3 bases, leaving a spacing of 11 bases between them. The immunoSEQ Assay, a bias-controlled multiplex PCR, was used to amplify TCRbeta CDR3 regions from genomic DNA. From the authors' description of their analysis: The number of nucleated cells in each sample was estimated by amplification of reference gene primers within the assay. To quantify the absolute abundance of each unique TCRbeta CDR3 rearrangement, sequence reads were collapsed and filtered. For each sample, productive Simpson clonality was calculated as the square root of Simpson's diversity index over productive rearrangements. TCRdb holds this immuneACCESS table with in-frame rearrangements only. Some clones are missing; in checked studies, unresolved V genes explain under half, and the rest has no known cause. That table supplies the V and J calls and clone size; D and trimming were determined from the DNA. The sample table contains tens of thousands of clones; only one count was recorded for over 75% of them. 9% to 10% of the sample is taken by the ten largest.

The sample is drawn from a study of blood T cell repertoires in COVID-19 (dated by TCRdb to the early 2020s). At the level of the whole study: Samples from collaborators originated in the United States, Italy and Spain and spanned both the acute and convalescent phases of COVID-19. The prospective study material was composed of cDNA or gDNA derived from T cells, B-cell-depleted T cells, or PBMCs. Subjects who had been exposed to COVID-19, were actively infected with it, or had recovered from it provided the deeply sampled blood TCRbeta repertoires that made up the dataset. The repertoires were released in a freely available public database meant as a resource for research on the immune response to SARS-CoV-2. The samples were drawn from the first 160 participants of the ongoing ImmuneRACE study and from 950 to 1,500 subjects provided by 6 global collaborators. The sample metadata nearly always contained a de-identified subject ID, COVID-19 status, age in years and sex. HLA class I and class II types, where available, came from metadata supplied by the sample provider rather than from assay-based typing. The full study reports these points: How much clinical and demographic metadata was included differed by source and by participant, and the metadata was provided uncurated.

Whole blood was collected in K2EDTA tubes by collaborating institutions according to the institutions' own protocols. For TCRbeta analysis, collaborators shipped samples in one of three forms: frozen whole blood, isolated PBMCs, or DNA extracted from either of those sample types. The TCR sequence derives from a human donor in a cohort sampled during active COVID-19. Material for sequencing was peripheral blood. The chain joins TRBV14 to TRBJ2-3; D gene: possibly TRBD2, on 7 matching bases. The bases are TGTGCCAGCAGCCTCGGGGGGCCAACAGATACGCAGTATTTT. It encodes CASSLGGPTDTQYF.